The rows below give T cell receptor beta chains drawn from one sample of a study of blood T cells in healthy people across ages. From the 5' RACE reads, TCRdb called clonotypes with MiXCR, one entry per CDR3 protein. The table includes approximately 780,000 distinct CDR3 sequences, around 25% detected once. The data also belong to a second study, concerning T cells of mothers and their children.

The sequencing sample was made of blood. The receptors stem from a boy between 10 and 17 years old in good health. CDR3s include the opening cysteine and the closing phenylalanine or tryptophan. A D gene is named only where the DNA matches it firmly. Part of the rows lack a size; the others show once, few, many or a class for expanded clones.

>TRBV28|.|TRBJ2-5|few
CATQGRETQYF
TGTGCCACACAGGGAAGGGAGACCCAGTACTTC
>TRBV7-3|.|TRBJ2-7|.
CASSQTSSGTTLLYEQYF
TGTGCCAGCAGCCAAACTTCTTCCGGGACAACCCTACTCTACGAGCAGTACTTC
>TRBV11-2|TRBD1|TRBJ2-1|.
CASSYGTGDYNEQFF
TGTGCCAGCAGCTATGGGACAGGGGATTACAATGAGCAGTTCTTC
>TRBV7-9|TRBD2|TRBJ2-3|.
CASSLPSSGGATDTQYF
TGTGCCAGCAGCTTACCGAGTAGCGGGGGGGCGACAGATACGCAGTATTTT
>TRBV6-1|.|TRBJ2-7|.
CASSGTGEYEQYF
TGTGCCAGCAGTGGAACGGGGGAATACGAGCAGTACTTC
>TRBV12-3/TRBV12-4|TRBD1|TRBJ2-4|.
CASSSRQGINIQYF
TGTGCCAGCAGTTCAAGACAGGGGATAAACATTCAGTACTTC
>TRBV3-1|TRBD1|TRBJ2-5|many
CASSQGAGETQYF
TGTGCCAGCTCACAGGGGGCCGGGGAGACCCAGTACTTC
>TRBV2|.|TRBJ2-5|.
CASSEAGQLQETQYF
TGTGCCAGCAGTGAGGCGGGACAACTACAAGAGACCCAGTACTTC
>TRBV3-1|TRBD1|TRBJ2-5|.
CASSQDRTGSQQTQYF
TGTGCCAGCAGCCAAGACCGGACAGGGAGCCAGCAGACCCAGTACTTC
>TRBV27|.|TRBJ1-2|.
CASSFSHQPSYGYTF
TGTGCCAGCAGTTTCTCACACCAACCGAGCTATGGCTACACCTTC
>TRBV3-1|.|TRBJ2-1|.
CASSQVVGEQFF
TGTGCCAGCAGCCAAGTGGTGGGAGAGCAGTTCTTC
>TRBV7-2|TRBD1|TRBJ2-5|.
CASSTGQGEGTQYF
TGTGCCAGCAGCACAGGACAGGGTGAGGGGACCCAGTACTTC
>TRBV12-3/TRBV12-4|.|TRBJ2-4|few
CASSTRGIQYF
TGTGCCAGCAGTACCCGGGGGATTCAGTACTTC